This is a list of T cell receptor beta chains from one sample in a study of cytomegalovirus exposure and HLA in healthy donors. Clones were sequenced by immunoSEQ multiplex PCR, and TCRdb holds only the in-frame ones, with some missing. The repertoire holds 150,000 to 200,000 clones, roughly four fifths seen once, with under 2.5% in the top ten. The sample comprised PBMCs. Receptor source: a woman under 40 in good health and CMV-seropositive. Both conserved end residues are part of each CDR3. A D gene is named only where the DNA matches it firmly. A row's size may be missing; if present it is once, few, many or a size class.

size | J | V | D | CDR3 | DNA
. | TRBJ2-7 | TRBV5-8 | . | CASSLGLTYEQYF | TGTGCCAGCAGCTTAGGACTTACCTACGAGCAGTACTTC
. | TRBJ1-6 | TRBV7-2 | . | CASSQLSIRDSPLHF | TGTGCCAGCAGCCAACTTTCTATTCGCGATTCACCCCTCCACTTT
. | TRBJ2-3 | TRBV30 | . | CAWSGGQDTQYF | TGTGCCTGGAGTGGGGGGCAAGATACGCAGTATTTT
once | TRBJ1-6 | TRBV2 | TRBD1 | CARQGARVGSPLHF | TGTGCCAGACAGGGGGCGCGGGTAGGGTCACCCCTCCACTTT
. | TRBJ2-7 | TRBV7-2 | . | CASSEGGGGAYEQYF | TGTGCCAGCAGCGAAGGCGGAGGCGGGGCCTACGAGCAGTACTTC
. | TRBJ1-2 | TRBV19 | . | CASSVQGLSGYTF | TGTGCCAGTAGTGTACAGGGTCTGAGTGGCTACACCTTC
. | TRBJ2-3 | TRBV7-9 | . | CASSDRDFTDTQYF | TGTGCCAGCAGCGACCGGGACTTCACAGATACGCAGTATTTT
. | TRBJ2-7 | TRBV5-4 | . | CASSLGRGEQYF | TGTGCCAGCAGCCTCGGTCGGGGAGAGCAGTACTTC
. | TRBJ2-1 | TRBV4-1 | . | CASSQVSGSSYNEQFF | TGCGCCAGCAGCCAAGTGTCGGGGAGCTCCTACAATGAGCAGTTCTTC
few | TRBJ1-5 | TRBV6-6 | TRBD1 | CASTATGDQPQHF | TGTGCCAGCACCGCGACAGGGGACCAGCCCCAGCATTTT
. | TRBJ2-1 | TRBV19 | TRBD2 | CASSMLAGGTAEQFF | TGTGCCAGTAGTATGCTAGCGGGAGGAACGGCTGAGCAGTTCTTC
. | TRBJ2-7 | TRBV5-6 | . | CASSPKNRDSEQYF | TGTGCCAGCAGTCCCAAAAACAGGGATAGCGAGCAGTACTTC
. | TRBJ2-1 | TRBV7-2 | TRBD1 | CASSRRPGTAYNEQFF | TGTGCCAGCAGCCGAAGGCCTGGGACAGCTTACAATGAGCAGTTCTTC
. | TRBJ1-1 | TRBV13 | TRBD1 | CASSSTPRDRGTEAFF | TGTGCCAGCAGCTCAACACCACGGGACAGGGGTACTGAAGCTTTCTTT
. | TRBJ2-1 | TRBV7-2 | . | CASSTNSASYNEQFF | TGTGCCAGCAGCACAAACAGTGCCTCCTACAATGAGCAGTTCTTC
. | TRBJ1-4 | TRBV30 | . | CAWSGRENEKLFF | TGTGCCTGGAGTGGTAGGGAGAATGAAAAACTGTTTTTT
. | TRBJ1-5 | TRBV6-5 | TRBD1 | CASSPTGGRGQPQHF | TGTGCCAGCAGTCCAACAGGGGGAAGGGGTCAGCCCCAGCATTTT
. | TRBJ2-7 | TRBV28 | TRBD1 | CASNTIRDSVSYEQYF | TGTGCCAGCAATACTATCCGGGACAGCGTCTCCTACGAGCAGTACTTC
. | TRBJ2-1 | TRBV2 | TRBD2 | CASSDSGADRNEQFF | TGTGCCAGCAGTGACAGCGGGGCGGATCGTAATGAGCAGTTCTTC
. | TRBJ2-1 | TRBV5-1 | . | CASSESPGGSYNEQFF | TGCGCCAGCAGCGAATCCCCTGGCGGGTCATACAATGAGCAGTTCTTC
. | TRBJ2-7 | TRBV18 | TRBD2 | CASSPQGRGVFGEQYF | TGTGCCAGTTCACCGCAGGGACGGGGGGTATTCGGCGAGCAGTACTTC
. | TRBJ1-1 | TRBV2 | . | CASNHYTEAFF | TGTGCCAGCAATCATTACACTGAAGCTTTCTTT
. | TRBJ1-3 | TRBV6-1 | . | CASRGTYGNTIYF | TGTGCCAGCAGGGGGACTTATGGAAACACCATATATTTT
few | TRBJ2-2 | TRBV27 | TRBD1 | CASRRQGIDTGELFF | TGTGCCAGCAGACGACAGGGTATCGATACCGGGGAGCTGTTTTTT
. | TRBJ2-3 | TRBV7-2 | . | CASSGRDLVTDTQYF | TGTGCCAGCAGCGGCCGGGACTTAGTCACAGATACGCAGTATTTT
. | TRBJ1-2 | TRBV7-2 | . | CASSLVRRDEGYTF | TGTGCCAGCAGCTTAGTTCGCAGGGATGAGGGCTACACCTTC
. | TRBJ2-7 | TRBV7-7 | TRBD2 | CASSLGTSEICEQYF | TGTGCCAGCAGCTTAGGTACTAGCGAGATCTGCGAGCAGTACTTC
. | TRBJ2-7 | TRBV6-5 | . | CASSYSGRSSYEQYF | TGTGCCAGCAGTTACTCGGGGAGGAGCTCCTACGAGCAGTACTTC
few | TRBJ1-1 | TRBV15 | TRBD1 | CATTGRQGSSEAFF | TGTGCCACCACGGGAAGACAGGGGTCCTCTGAAGCTTTCTTT
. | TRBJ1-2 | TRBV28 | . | CASSYRDYGYTF | TGTGCCAGCAGCTACAGGGACTATGGCTACACCTTC
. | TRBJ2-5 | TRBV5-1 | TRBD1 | CASSHVTGQETQYF | TGCGCCAGCAGCCACGTGACAGGGCAAGAGACCCAGTACTTC
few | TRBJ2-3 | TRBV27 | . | CASSLGRSSTDTQYF | TGTGCCAGCAGTTTGGGGAGGTCTAGCACAGATACGCAGTATTTT
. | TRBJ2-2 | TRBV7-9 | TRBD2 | CASSPLTSGASGELFF | TGTGCCAGCAGTCCTCTGACTAGCGGGGCGTCCGGGGAGCTGTTTTTT
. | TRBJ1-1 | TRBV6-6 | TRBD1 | CASSPTGSDTEAFF | TGTGCCAGCAGTCCGACAGGGAGCGACACTGAAGCTTTCTTT
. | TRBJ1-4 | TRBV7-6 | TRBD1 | CASSLGQGLNEKLFF | TGTGCCAGCAGCTTAGGACAGGGACTGAATGAAAAACTGTTTTTT
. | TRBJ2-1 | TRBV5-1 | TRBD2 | CASSLATWGGVNEQFF | TGCGCCAGCAGCCTTGCGACCTGGGGAGGGGTCAATGAGCAGTTCTTC
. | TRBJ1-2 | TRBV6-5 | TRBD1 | CASSLTTGASGYTF | TGTGCCAGCAGCTTAACAACAGGGGCCAGTGGCTACACCTTC
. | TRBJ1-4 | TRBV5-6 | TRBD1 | CASSPTGGYNEKLFF | TGTGCCAGCAGCCCGACAGGGGGTTATAATGAAAAACTGTTTTTT
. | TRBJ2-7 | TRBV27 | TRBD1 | CASSDTGVREQYF | TGTGCCAGCAGTGATACAGGGGTACGCGAGCAGTACTTC
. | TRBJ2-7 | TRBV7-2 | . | CASSLGFQGKYEQYF | TGTGCCAGCAGCTTAGGTTTTCAGGGTAAATACGAGCAGTACTTC
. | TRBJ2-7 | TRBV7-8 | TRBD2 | CASSWGASGGYEQYF | TGTGCCAGCAGCTGGGGTGCCAGCGGGGGCTACGAGCAGTACTTC
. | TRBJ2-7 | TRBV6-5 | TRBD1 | CASSSRTGYEQYF | TGTGCCAGCAGTTCTCGGACAGGCTACGAGCAGTACTTC
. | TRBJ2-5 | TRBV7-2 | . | CASSLPGIPLETQYF | TGTGCCAGCAGCTTACCCGGGATCCCCCTGGAGACCCAGTACTTC